These 17 T cell receptor beta chains originate from one sample sequenced in a study of early T cells in non-severe SARS-CoV-2 infection. TCRdb used MiXCR to reprocess the 5' RACE reads, holding one entry per CDR3 protein. Among 20,000 to 25,000 distinct CDR3 sequences listed, around 4.6% were seen once. The sample comprised whole blood. These receptors originate from an adult who was a healthcare worker with PCR-confirmed SARS-CoV-2 infection or an uninfected control (not recorded which).

This clonotype was seen a handful of times. V and J are TRBV29-1 and TRBJ1-2; 10 nucleotides align to TRBD1. The CDR3 has 15 residues. The germline V gene encodes CDR1 SQVTM and CDR2 ANQGSEA. V lost 8 bases, J lost 4 bases, and 13 bases stayed unmatched. The CDR3 nucleotides are TGCAGCACTACCCTCCTGGACAGGGGGACCTATGGCTACACCTTC. Amino acids: CSTTLLDRGTYGYTF. The full variable domain, completed using reference TRBV29-1 and TRBJ1-2, is SAVISQKPSRDICQRGTSLTIQCQVDSQVTMMFWYRQQPGQSLTLIATANQGSEATYESGFVIDKFPISRPNLTFSTLTVSNMSPEDSSIYLCSTTLLDRGTYGYTFGSGTRLTVV.

Many counts were recorded for this clonotype. The V and J genes are TRBV11-1 and TRBJ1-6; the D gene is possibly TRBD1 (6 bases). Trimming cost V 5 bases and J 5 bases, with 10 bases left between them. The CDR3 runs to 14 residues. Germline CDR1 SGHAT, CDR2 FQDESV (reference sequence). The CDR3 loop is CASSRTGNNSPLHF. The DNA for the CDR3 is TGTGCCAGCAGCCGTACAGGGAATAATTCACCCCTCCACTTT.

This clonotype was recorded at least ten times. The rearrangement uses TRBV29-1 and TRBJ1-4; the match to TRBD1 covers 8 bases. Unmatched junction bases numbered 7, after V lost 0 bases and J lost 7 bases. CDR1 is SQVTM and CDR2 is ANQGSEA in the germline V gene. This CDR3 has 15 amino acids. CDR3 region: CSVEDRRTGSEKLFF. Here the CDR3 DNA reads TGCAGCGTTGAAGATCGTAGGACAGGGAGTGAAAAACTGTTTTTT.

About this clonotype itself: The germline gene is not matched at one end of the junction; a read error may be the cause. The chain recombines TRBV6-2 or TRBV6-3 with TRBJ1-6; D gene uncertain. CDR1 is MNHEY, CDR2 SVGEGT, per germline. The length of the CDR3 is 18 residues. CDR3 nucleotide sequence: TGTGCCAGCAGTTCTAATCGGTTGGTGCAGGTCGGGAATTCACCCCTCCATTTT. Amino acid sequence: CASSSNRLVQVGNSPLHF.

This clonotype came up many times. The rearrangement joins TRBV12-2 to TRBJ2-1; TRBD1, the table's D call, was not compared with the DNA. TRBV12-2 is annotated as a pseudogene. The CDR3 totals 18 residues. CDR3 in amino acids: CASRAIDGGRDSYNEQFF. The CDR3 nucleotides read TGTGCAAGTCGCGCAATCGACGGGGGCAGGGACTCCTACAATGAGCAGTTCTTC.

The chain uses TRBV2 and TRBJ2-1; 9 bases are a match to TRBD2. Germline V gene lookup returns CDR1 SNHLY and CDR2 FYNNEI. CDR3 length: 14 residues. V lost 7 bases to trimming and J lost 7 bases; unmatched junction nucleotides: 8. The CDR3 DNA follows: TGTGCCAGCAAGCCGGGACTAGCAAGAAATGAGCAGTTCTTC. Translation gives CASKPGLARNEQFF.

This clonotype was observed a handful of times. The chain combines TRBV6-6 with TRBJ2-3; D is ambiguous. The CDR3 has 13 residues. V shed 5 bases and J shed 6 bases, with 12 bases lying between them. CDR1 is MNHNY, CDR2 SVGAGI, per germline (reference sequence). The CDR3 protein is CASSKNPGDTQYF. DNA of the CDR3: TGTGCCAGCAGTAAAAATCCCGGGGATACGCAGTATTTT.

A few counts support this clonotype. The chain employs TRBV4-1 and TRBJ1-1; D is uncertain. Trimming took 5 bases from V and 2 from J, leaving 9 bases between them. Germline-derived CDR1 and CDR2 are MGHRA and YSYEKL. CDR3 length: 13 residues. The CDR3 is CASSSSVNTEAFF. CDR3 nucleotides: TGCGCCAGCAGCTCAAGCGTCAACACTGAAGCTTTCTTT.

The J gene is TRBJ2-1, the V gene TRBV15; D call uncertain. Per the germline V gene, CDR1 is LNHNV and CDR2 is YYDKDF (reference sequence). The CDR3 covers 12 residues. The ends were cut back, 1 base at V and 9 bases at J, with 7 bases in the middle. The CDR3 DNA reads TGTGCCACCAGCAGAGGGTTAAGTGAGCAGTTCTTC. Translated, it gives CATSRGLSEQFF.

Ten or more counts support this clonotype. The chain joins TRBV7-3 to TRBJ1-1; D ambiguous. The germline gives CDR1 SGHTA, CDR2 FQGTGA. This CDR3 has 12 amino acids. Trimming removed 2 bases from V and 8 bases from J, with 9 bases in between. CDR3 sequence (DNA): TGTGCCAGCAGCTTAGGGATGTCGGAAGCTTTCTTT. Its protein is CASSLGMSEAFF.

In this sample, this clonotype turned up many times. V is TRBV11-2 and J is TRBJ2-3, with D unresolved. This CDR3 has 13 amino acids. V lost 2 bases and J 4 bases, leaving 7 bases between the germline ends. Germline V CDR1 and CDR2: SGHAT, FQNNGV. The CDR3 nucleotides are TGTGCCAGCAGCTTACTCGTGTCAGATACGCAGTATTTT. Amino acid sequence: CASSLLVSDTQYF.

This clonotype was seen repeatedly, ten times or more. This chain joins TRBV29-1 and TRBJ1-1, with D maybe TRBD1 (5 bases). CDR3 length equals 11 residues. V was cut by 7 bases and J by 7 bases, with 13 bases left in between. Germline CDR1 is SQVTM and CDR2 is ANQGSEA. The CDR3 DNA reads as TGCAGCGAAAGGACACCGGTTGAAGCTTTCTTT. It is translated as CSERTPVEAFF.

This clonotype was counted at least ten times. This chain connects TRBV7-3 to TRBJ2-7; D gene ambiguous. Germline-derived CDR1 and CDR2 are SGHTA and FQGTGA. The CDR3 has 13 residues. V lost 2 bases, J lost 2 bases, and 7 bases lay in between. CDR3 DNA: TGTGCCAGCAGCTTATATCGGGCCTACGAGCAGTACTTC. Amino acid sequence: CASSLYRAYEQYF.

The table lists this clonotype with a few counts. A much more abundant neighbour one base away suggests this may be a read error. A read error is likely, as this CDR3 ends without the conserved phenylalanine or tryptophan. The gene calls are TRBV5-1 and TRBJ2-5, with D tentatively TRBD1 or TRBD2 (5 bases each). Germline assignment: CDR1 SGHRS and CDR2 YFSETQ. The length of the CDR3 is 14 residues. Trimming stripped 4 bases from V and 1 base from J, with 11 bases between. In DNA, the CDR3 is TGCGCCAGCAGCCTCACCGGGGCCCAAGAGACCCAGTACTCC. Its translation is CASSLTGAQETQYS.

The CDR3 nucleotides read TGTGCCAGCAGCCAAGGTGACTGGGGTAGCGGGGGCTACAATGAGCAGTTCTTC. Amino acids: CASSQGDWGSGGYNEQFF. The rearrangement joins TRBV3-1 to TRBJ2-1, with 9 positions matching TRBD2. CDR1 is LGHDT, CDR2 YNNKEL, per germline (reference sequence). CDR3 size: 18 residues. J was trimmed by 3 bases and V by 1 base; bases with no gene match: 10.

This clonotype was counted only a few times. This rearrangement joins TRBV3-1 to TRBJ2-7; D perhaps matches TRBD2 (5 bases). V lost 2 bases and J 4 bases, leaving 9 bases between the germline ends. The germline CDR1 and CDR2 sequences are LGHDT and YNNKEL (reference sequence). The CDR3 has 13 residues. CDR3 in amino acids: CASSQREGYEQYF. The DNA of the CDR3 is TGTGCCAGCAGCCAACGCGAGGGATACGAGCAGTACTTC.

Comment on this clonotype: The junction departs from the called germline gene at one end, perhaps through a read error. This rearrangement joins TRBV7-2 to TRBJ2-7, with no clear D. CDR1 is SGHTA, CDR2 FQGNSA, per germline. The CDR3 has 12 residues. The CDR3 bases are TGTGCCAGCGGCTTACGCGGCTACGAGCAGTACTTC. Protein product: CASGLRGYEQYF.